This record looks at one T cell receptor (beta chain) sequence and its context. Its antigen is currently unknown. The germline V gene encodes CDR1 MNHEY and CDR2 SVGAGI. CDR3 length: 13 amino acids. Trimming took 6 bases from V and 4 from J, leaving 13 bases between them. The source of the sample is a study of T cell responses to AZD1222 COVID-19 vaccine. Overall study findings and caveats: Just 5 to 7 AZD1222 recipients were seropositive at baseline. Per reports, nearly half of all spike-specific TCRs target regions that are unmutated in variants. Clonal diversity may have been underestimated in mostly white British donors. Spike-wide vaccine-associated CD4 TCRs dominated at 160-218 and 743-854.

Generated by immunoSEQ multiplex PCR, the TCRdb table keeps only in-frame clones and is missing some. This sample has some 140,000 clones, with about 88% found just once. This chain joins TRBV6-5 and TRBJ2-7, with D perhaps matching TRBD2 (5 bases). The sequenced sample was peripheral blood, obtained on day 0 of AZD1222 vaccination. The receptor's source is an adult in good health. CDR3 nucleotides: TGTGCCAGCAGCTCCGACACTAGTTACGAGCAGTACTTC. Translated: CASSSDTSYEQYF.